The 3 T cell receptor beta chains below were found in one sample sequenced in a study of spatial heterogeneity in lung cancer. Study-wide findings and caveats: Intratumoral expanded alpha and beta TCR counts were found to track tumor mutation counts.

TCRdb re-analysed the 5' RACE reads in MiXCR, keeping a single row per CDR3 protein. Counted here are fewer than 15,000 distinct CDR3 sequences, about 6% occurring once; the ten biggest clones make up roughly 11%. The time point was: sample taken at primary tumor resection. No cognate antigen is known for these TCRs. The sequences come from lung tumor tissue, collected at surgery. The receptors were gathered from a female donor with early-stage non-small cell lung cancer.

In this sample, this clonotype turned up many times. V and J are TRBV7-9 and TRBJ2-4; 7 nucleotides align to TRBD1. V lost 5 bases and J lost 3; bases outside the gene matches: 10. The CDR3 has 16 amino acids. Germline lookup yields CDR1 SEHNR and CDR2 FQNEAQ (reference sequence). CDR3 sequence (DNA): TGTGCCAGCAGCCCGTTTTGGAGACAGGGCAAAAACATTCAGTACTTC. It is translated as CASSPFWRQGKNIQYF.

This clonotype was recorded at least ten times. The chain links TRBV13 to TRBJ2-7; 9 nucleotides agree with TRBD1. J lost 2 bases, V lost 4 bases, and 3 bases had no gene match. Germline V CDR1 and CDR2: PRHDT, FYEKMQ (reference sequence). The CDR3 totals 14 residues. This CDR3 reads CASSSGQGTYEQYF. The CDR3 coding sequence is TGTGCCAGCAGCTCGGGACAGGGCACCTACGAGCAGTACTTC. Looking up the rest from reference TRBV13 and TRBJ2-7 gives the full variable domain: AAGVIQSPRHLIKEKRETATLKCYPIPRHDTVYWYQQGPGQDPQFLISFYEKMQSDKGSIPDRFSAQQFSDYHSELNMSSLELGDSALYFCASSSGQGTYEQYFGPGTRLTVT.

This clonotype appeared many times. The chain has TRBV5-4 and TRBJ1-2; D is perhaps TRBD1 (5 bases). V shed 4 bases and J shed 3 bases, with 13 bases lying between them. The V gene's germline CDR1 is SGHNT and CDR2 YYREEE (reference sequence). This CDR3 comprises 14 residues. CDR3 region: CASSRARVDYGYTF. In DNA, the CDR3 is TGTGCCAGCAGCCGAGCCAGGGTGGACTATGGCTACACCTTC.